The T cell receptor (beta chain) described here comes from a study of T-cell reconstitution after alpha-beta-depleted transplantation in children. CDR1 is SGHKS and CDR2 is YYEKEE in the germline V gene (reference sequence). Unmatched junction bases numbered 5, after V lost 1 base and J lost 0 bases. The CDR3 has 17 residues. Preparation of the TCRbeta library was carried out with unique molecular identifiers. TCRdb recomputed calls from the PCR reads with MiXCR, one row per CDR3 protein. The sample shows more than 250,000 distinct CDR3 sequences, 9.9% of them seen only once. The chain recombines TRBV5-5 with TRBJ2-5; 11 bases are shared with TRBD2. This receptor was taken from a human donor who donated a stem cell graft to a child with SCID. Sequencing used PBMCs from the stem cell graft donor, obtained from the stem cell graft. CDR3 DNA sequence: TGTGCCAGCAGCTTGACTAGCGGGGGCTGGTACCAAGAGACCCAGTACTTC. It is translated as CASSLTSGGWYQETQYF.